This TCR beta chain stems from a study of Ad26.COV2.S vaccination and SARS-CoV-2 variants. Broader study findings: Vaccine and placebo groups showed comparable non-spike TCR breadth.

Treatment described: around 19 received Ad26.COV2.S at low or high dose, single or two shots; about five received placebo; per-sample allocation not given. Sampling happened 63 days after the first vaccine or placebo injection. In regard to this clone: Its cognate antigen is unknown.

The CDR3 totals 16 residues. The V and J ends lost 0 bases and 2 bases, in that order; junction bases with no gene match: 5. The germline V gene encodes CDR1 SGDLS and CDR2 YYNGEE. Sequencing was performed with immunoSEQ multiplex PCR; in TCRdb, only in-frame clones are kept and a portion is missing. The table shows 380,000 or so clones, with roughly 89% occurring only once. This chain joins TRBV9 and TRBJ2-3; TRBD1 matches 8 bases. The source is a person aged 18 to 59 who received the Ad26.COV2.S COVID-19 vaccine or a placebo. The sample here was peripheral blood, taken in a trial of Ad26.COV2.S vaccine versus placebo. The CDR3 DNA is TGTGCCAGCAGCGTAGCTGGGACAGGAATCACAGATACGCAGTATTTT. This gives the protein CASSVAGTGITDTQYF. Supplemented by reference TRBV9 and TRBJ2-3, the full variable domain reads DSGVTQTPKHLITATGQRVTLRCSPRSGDLSVYWYQQSLDQGLQFLIQYYNGEERAKGNILERFSAQQFPDLHSELNLSSLELGDSALYFCASSVAGTGITDTQYFGPGTRLTVL.